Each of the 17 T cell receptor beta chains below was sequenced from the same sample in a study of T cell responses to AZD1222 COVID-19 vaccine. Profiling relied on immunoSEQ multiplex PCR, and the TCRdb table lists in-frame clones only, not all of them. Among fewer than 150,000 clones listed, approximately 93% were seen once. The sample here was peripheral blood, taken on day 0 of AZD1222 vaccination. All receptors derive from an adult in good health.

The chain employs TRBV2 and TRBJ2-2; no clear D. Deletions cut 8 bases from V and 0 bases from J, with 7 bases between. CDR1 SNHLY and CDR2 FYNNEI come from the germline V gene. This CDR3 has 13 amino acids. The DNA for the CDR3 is TGTGCCAGCCAGCTTACGAACACCGGGGAGCTGTTTTTT. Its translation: CASQLTNTGELFF.

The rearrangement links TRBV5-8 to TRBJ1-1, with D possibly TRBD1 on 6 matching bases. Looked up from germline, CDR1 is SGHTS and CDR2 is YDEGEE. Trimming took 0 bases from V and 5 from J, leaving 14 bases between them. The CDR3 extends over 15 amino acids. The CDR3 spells CASSLDGGTGTEAFF. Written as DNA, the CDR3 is TGTGCCAGCAGCTTGGATGGGGGCACGGGAACTGAAGCTTTCTTT.

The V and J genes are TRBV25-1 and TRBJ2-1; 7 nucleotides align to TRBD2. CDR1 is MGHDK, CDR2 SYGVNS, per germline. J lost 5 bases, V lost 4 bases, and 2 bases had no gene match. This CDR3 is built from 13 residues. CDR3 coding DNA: TGTGCCAGCAGTGGCGGACTAGACAATGAGCAGTTCTTC. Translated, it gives CASSGGLDNEQFF.

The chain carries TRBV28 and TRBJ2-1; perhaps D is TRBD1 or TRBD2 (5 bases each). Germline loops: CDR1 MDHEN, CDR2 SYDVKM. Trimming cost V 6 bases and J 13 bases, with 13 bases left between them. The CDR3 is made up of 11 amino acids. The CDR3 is CASSEGNSQFF. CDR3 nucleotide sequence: TGTGCCAGCAGCGAGGGGAACTCTCAGTTCTTC. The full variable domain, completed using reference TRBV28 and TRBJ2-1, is DVKVTQSSRYLVKRTGEKVFLECVQDMDHENMFWYRQDPGLGLRLIYFSYDVKMKEKGDIPEGYSVSREKKERFSLILESASTNQTSMYLCASSEGNSQFFGPGTRLTVL.

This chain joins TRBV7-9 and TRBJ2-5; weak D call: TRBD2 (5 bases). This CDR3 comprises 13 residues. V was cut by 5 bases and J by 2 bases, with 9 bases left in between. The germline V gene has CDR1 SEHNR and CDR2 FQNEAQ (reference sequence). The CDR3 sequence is CASSEGNQETQYF. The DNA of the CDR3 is TGTGCCAGCAGCGAGGGAAATCAAGAGACCCAGTACTTC.

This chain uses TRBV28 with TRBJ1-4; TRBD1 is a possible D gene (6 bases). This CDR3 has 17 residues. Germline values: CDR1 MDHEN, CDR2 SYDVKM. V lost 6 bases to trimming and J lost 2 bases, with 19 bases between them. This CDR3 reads CASRTGGGRATNEKLFF. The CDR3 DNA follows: TGTGCCAGCAGAACCGGAGGGGGACGAGCTACTAATGAAAAACTGTTTTTT.

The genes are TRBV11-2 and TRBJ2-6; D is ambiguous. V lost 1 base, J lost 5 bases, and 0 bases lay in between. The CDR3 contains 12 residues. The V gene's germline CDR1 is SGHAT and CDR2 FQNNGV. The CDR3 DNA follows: TGTGCCAGCAGCTTAGGGGCCAACGTCCTGACTTTC. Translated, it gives CASSLGANVLTF.

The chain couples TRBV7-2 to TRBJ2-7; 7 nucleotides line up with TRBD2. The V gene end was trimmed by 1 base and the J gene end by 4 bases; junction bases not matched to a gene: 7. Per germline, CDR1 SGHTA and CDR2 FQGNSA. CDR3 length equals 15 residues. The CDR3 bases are TGTGCCAGCAGCTTAGTGGCGGGAGTTACGTACGAGCAGTACTTC. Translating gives CASSLVAGVTYEQYF.

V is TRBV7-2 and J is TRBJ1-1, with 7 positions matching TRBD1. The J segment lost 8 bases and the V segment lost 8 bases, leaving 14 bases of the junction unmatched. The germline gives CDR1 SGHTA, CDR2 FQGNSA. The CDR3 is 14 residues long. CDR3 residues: CASGSVGQSEEAFF. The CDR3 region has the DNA TGTGCCAGCGGGTCGGTGGGACAGTCAGAGGAAGCTTTCTTT.

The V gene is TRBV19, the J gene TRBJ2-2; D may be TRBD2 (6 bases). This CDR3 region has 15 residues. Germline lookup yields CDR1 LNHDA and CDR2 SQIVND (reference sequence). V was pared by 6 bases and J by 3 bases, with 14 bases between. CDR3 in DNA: TGTGCCAGTAGCCAATTCGGGGGTTACACCGGGGAGCTGTTTTTT. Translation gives CASSQFGGYTGELFF.

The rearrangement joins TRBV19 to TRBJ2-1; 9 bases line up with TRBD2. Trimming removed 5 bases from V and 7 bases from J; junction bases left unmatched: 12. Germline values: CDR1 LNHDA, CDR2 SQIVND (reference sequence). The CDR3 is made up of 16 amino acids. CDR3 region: CASSGRWAGGRNEQFF. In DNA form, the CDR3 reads TGTGCCAGTAGTGGACGTTGGGCGGGAGGGCGAAATGAGCAGTTCTTC.

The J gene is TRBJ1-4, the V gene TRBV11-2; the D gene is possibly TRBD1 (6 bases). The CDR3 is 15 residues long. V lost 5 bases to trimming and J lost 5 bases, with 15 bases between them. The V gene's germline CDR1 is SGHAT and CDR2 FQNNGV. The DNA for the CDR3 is TGTGCCAGCAGCCTCTCAACAGGGCACAATGAAAAACTGTTTTTT. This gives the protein CASSLSTGHNEKLFF.

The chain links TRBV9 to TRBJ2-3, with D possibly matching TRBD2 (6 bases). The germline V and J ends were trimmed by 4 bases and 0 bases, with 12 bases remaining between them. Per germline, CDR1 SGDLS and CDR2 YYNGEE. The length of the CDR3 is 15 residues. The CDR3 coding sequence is TGTGCCAGCAGCCCGGCCAGCGGGAGCACAGATACGCAGTATTTT. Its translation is CASSPASGSTDTQYF. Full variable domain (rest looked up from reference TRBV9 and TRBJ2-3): DSGVTQTPKHLITATGQRVTLRCSPRSGDLSVYWYQQSLDQGLQFLIQYYNGEERAKGNILERFSAQQFPDLHSELNLSSLELGDSALYFCASSPASGSTDTQYFGPGTRLTVL.

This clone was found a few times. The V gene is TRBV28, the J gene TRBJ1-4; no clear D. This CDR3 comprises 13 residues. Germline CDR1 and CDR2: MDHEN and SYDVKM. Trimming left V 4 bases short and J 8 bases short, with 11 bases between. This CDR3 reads CASSSVPEEKLFF. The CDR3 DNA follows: TGTGCCAGCAGTTCGGTACCGGAGGAAAAACTGTTTTTT.

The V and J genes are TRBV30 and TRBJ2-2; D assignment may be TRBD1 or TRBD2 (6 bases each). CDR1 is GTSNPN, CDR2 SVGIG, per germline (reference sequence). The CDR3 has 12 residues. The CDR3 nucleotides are TGTGCTGGAGGGGGAAAGGCCGGGGAGCTGTTTTTT. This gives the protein CAGGGKAGELFF.

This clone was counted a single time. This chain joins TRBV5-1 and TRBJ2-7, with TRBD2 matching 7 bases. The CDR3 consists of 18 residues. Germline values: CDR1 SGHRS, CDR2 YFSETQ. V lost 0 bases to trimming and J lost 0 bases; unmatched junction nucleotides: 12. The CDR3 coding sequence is TGCGCCAGCAGCTTGGCCCCCGGGGGAGGGAGAGACTCCTACGAGCAGTACTTC. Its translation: CASSLAPGGGRDSYEQYF. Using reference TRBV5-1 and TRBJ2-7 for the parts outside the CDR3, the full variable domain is KAGVTQTPRYLIKTRGQQVTLSCSPISGHRSVSWYQQTPGQGLQFLFEYFSETQRNKGNFPGRFSGRQFSNSRSEMNVSTLELGDSALYLCASSLAPGGGRDSYEQYFGPGTRLTVT.

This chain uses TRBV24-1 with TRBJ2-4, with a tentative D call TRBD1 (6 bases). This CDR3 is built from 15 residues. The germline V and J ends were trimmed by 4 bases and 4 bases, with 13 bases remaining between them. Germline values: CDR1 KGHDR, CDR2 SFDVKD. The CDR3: CATSDTGTQKNIQYF. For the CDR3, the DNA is TGTGCCACCAGTGACACCGGGACACAAAAAAACATTCAGTACTTC.